This T cell receptor (beta chain) was found in a study of blood T cell repertoires in COVID-19. Across the study: T cells, B-cell-depleted T cells, or PBMCs provided the cDNA or gDNA that served as material.

The CDR3 is 17 residues long. The germline V gene has CDR1 ENHRY and CDR2 SYGVKD. The ends were cut back, 4 bases at V and 7 bases at J, with 25 bases in the middle. Clones were sequenced by immunoSEQ multiplex PCR, and TCRdb holds only the in-frame ones, with some missing. The sample carries about 140,000 clones, more than 75% recorded once. The TCR comes from a man over 45 with active COVID-19. Sequencing used peripheral blood. V usage is TRBV10-3 and J usage is TRBJ1-1; TRBD1 is a possible D gene (6 bases). The CDR3 region is CAISGVQGRGREGEAFF. CDR3 sequence (DNA): TGTGCCATCAGTGGGGTACAGGGAAGGGGAAGAGAAGGTGAAGCTTTCTTT.